Below, one T cell receptor beta chain is given with its context. Repertoires were generated with immunoSEQ multiplex PCR, while TCRdb's copy carries only in-frame clones and drops some. The sample records 160,000 or so clones, 70% to 90% being singletons. The length of the CDR3 is 18 residues. The ends lost 2 bases at V and 4 bases at J; junction bases unmatched: 8. Germline values: CDR1 LGHDT, CDR2 YNNKEL (reference sequence). This entry comes from a study of blood T cell repertoires in COVID-19. On the study more broadly: T cells, B-cell-depleted T cells, or PBMCs provided the cDNA or gDNA that served as material.

Sequencing input: PBMCs or T cells enriched from blood (not recorded which). The sequence was obtained from a man aged 35 to 55 who had recovered from COVID-19. The chain links TRBV3-1 (or the pseudogene TRBV3-2) to TRBJ2-2; 12 bases are shared with TRBD2. The CDR3 spells CASSQFLSSGGVTGELFF. CDR3 DNA: TGTGCCAGCAGCCAATTCCTCTCTAGCGGGGGGGTCACCGGGGAGCTGTTTTTT.